Sequencing of this T cell receptor beta chain was carried out in a study of graft-versus-host responses after intestinal transplantation. Study-wide background: Transplant recipients had multivisceral, liver-intestinal, or isolated intestinal grafts. After anti-thymocyte globulin induction, recipients took tacrolimus and steroids for three to four years.

The repertoire was sequenced with immunoSEQ multiplex PCR; TCRdb's copy has only in-frame clones and lacks some. The table shows tens of thousands of clones, with 80% to 95% occurring only once. With 4 bases removed from V and 2 bases from J, the gap between germline ends came to 9 bases. This CDR3 contains 15 residues. In germline, CDR1 is MNHEY, CDR2 SVGAGI. Findings and caveats of the study: Early after transplant, HvG clones declined as circulating GvH clones peaked. Graft-donor T cell macrochimerism coincided with high graft-versus-host to host-versus-graft clonal ratios in allografts.

With regard to this clone: The antigen remains unidentified.

The gene calls are TRBV6-5 and TRBJ2-6; D is perhaps TRBD2 (6 bases). This specimen consisted of unstimulated CD4+ T cells sorted from spleen or lymph node cells, obtained before intestinal transplant. This sequence originates from a human donor who received an intestinal transplant. The CDR3 DNA follows: TGTGCCAGCAGTTCGCGGGGCGCTGGGGCCAACGTCCTGACTTTC. Translation gives CASSSRGAGANVLTF.